In its sample, the clone carrying this T cell receptor (beta chain) was seen many times. Its antigen is unknown. Each CDR3 protein gets one entry after TCRdb re-called the 5' RACE reads with MiXCR. The sample holds 9,900 or so distinct CDR3 sequences; 5.5% to 6.5% are singletons and the top ten take roughly 40%. The sample comes from a study of CD8 T cells in ankylosing spondylitis. Study-wide findings and caveats: Disease-linked clones reportedly showed significant enrichment in matched ankylosing spondylitis synovial fluid.

Per the germline V gene, CDR1 is SGDLS and CDR2 is YYNGEE. With 4 bases removed from V and 7 bases from J, the gap between germline ends came to 25 bases. The CDR3 has 17 amino acids. The clonotype comes from a female donor with ankylosing spondylitis or in good health (not recorded which). This chain links TRBV9 with TRBJ2-3, with D perhaps matching TRBD2 (7 bases). The sequenced sample was blood, either unsorted or a sorted T cell fraction (not recorded which). The CDR3 nucleotides are TGTGCCAGCAGCCCCTCATACTCGGGGGGCCCATTAAATACGCAGTATTTT. Translated, it gives CASSPSYSGGPLNTQYF.